This paragraph covers one T cell receptor (beta chain) sequence. TCRdb's table, derived via immunoSEQ multiplex PCR, lists solely in-frame clones and lacks some. Among roughly 220,000 clones listed, 85% to 90% were seen once. J lost 7 bases, V lost 6 bases, and 2 bases had no gene match. The CDR3 totals 13 residues. CDR1 and CDR2 from the germline V gene are LNHDA and SQIVND (reference sequence). This sample stems from a study of blood T cell repertoires in COVID-19. The chain joins TRBV19 to TRBJ1-6; the match to TRBD1 covers 8 bases. Sequencing was performed on PBMCs or T cells enriched from blood (not recorded which). This TCR was recovered from a woman aged 45-59 years with acute COVID-19. The chain's CDR3 is CASRDRVNSPLHF. In nucleotides, the CDR3 is TGTGCCAGTAGGGACAGGGTGAATTCACCCCTCCACTTT.